These 30 T cell receptor beta chains share one sample of origin, sequenced in a study of blood T cells in healthy people across ages. It was with a sample-barcoded 5' primer and a J-beta primer mix that a second PCR of roughly 7 to 12 cycles was run. TCRdb reprocessed the 5' RACE reads with MiXCR, giving one entry per CDR3 protein. The sample has some 690,000 distinct CDR3 sequences; about 24% are singletons. Input material: blood. These receptors all stem from a man between 70 and 80 years old in good health.

This clonotype was counted a few times. The gene calls are TRBV18 and TRBJ1-1; D is ambiguous. Germline lookup yields CDR1 KGHSH and CDR2 LQKENI. This CDR3 region has 14 residues. Trimming removed 3 bases at V and 0 bases at J, with 8 bases between. CDR3 DNA: TGTGCCAGCTCACCCGACCAGGTGAACACTGAAGCTTTCTTT. Its protein is CASSPDQVNTEAFF.

This clonotype was counted only a few times. The V call is TRBV29-1, the J call TRBJ2-3; 8 bases align to TRBD1. Germline lookup yields CDR1 SQVTM and CDR2 ANQGSEA. The ends lost 7 bases at V and 4 bases at J; junction bases unmatched: 7. There are 13 residues in the CDR3. CDR3 in DNA: TGCAGCGCCACAGGGGGTCGGTCAGATACGCAGTATTTT. Translated: CSATGGRSDTQYF.

This clonotype was detected only a few times. V is TRBV30 and J is TRBJ2-3; D is unresolved. The V and J ends lost 0 bases and 5 bases respectively, with 6 bases between them. Germline CDR1 GTSNPN, CDR2 SVGIG (reference sequence). This CDR3 region has 12 residues. CDR3 bases: TGTGCCTGGAGTGTACTACAAGATACGCAGTATTTT. This encodes CAWSVLQDTQYF.

The rearrangement links TRBV29-1 to TRBJ2-3, with 9 bases aligning to TRBD1. The CDR3 is made up of 15 amino acids. Germline assignment: CDR1 SQVTM and CDR2 ANQGSEA. The V gene end was trimmed by 3 bases and the J gene end by 4 bases; junction bases not matched to a gene: 8. CDR3 region: CSVDKGQGLSDTQYF. For the CDR3, the DNA is TGCAGCGTTGATAAAGGACAGGGGTTGTCAGATACGCAGTATTTT.

This clonotype was counted a few times. This rearrangement joins TRBV7-9 to TRBJ1-1; the D is unclear. Germline CDR1 and CDR2: SEHNR and FQNEAQ (reference sequence). Trimming pared 4 bases from V and 1 base from J, leaving 7 bases between. This CDR3 comprises 13 residues. The CDR3 DNA is TGTGCCAGCAGCTCGCGACAGAACACTGAAGCTTTCTTT. Residues: CASSSRQNTEAFF.

The chain employs TRBV18 and TRBJ2-1; 10 bases align to TRBD2. Trimming took 1 base from V and 6 from J; bases not matched to a gene: 6. The germline V gene has CDR1 KGHSH and CDR2 LQKENI. This CDR3 is 16 amino acids long. The CDR3 protein is CASSPLRLAGGNEQFF. CDR3 DNA sequence: TGTGCCAGCTCACCACTTCGACTAGCGGGCGGCAATGAGCAGTTCTTC.

This clonotype was seen a handful of times. The rearrangement joins TRBV7-9 to TRBJ2-1, with 10 positions matching TRBD2. CDR1 is SEHNR, CDR2 FQNEAQ, per germline (reference sequence). There are 17 residues in the CDR3. Germline trimming cut 5 bases from V and 4 bases from J; bases unmatched to any gene: 11. The CDR3 DNA follows: TGTGCCAGCAGCAGAGCCCCCCTAGCGGGGGTTTACAATGAGCAGTTCTTC. As protein: CASSRAPLAGVYNEQFF.

The V and J genes are TRBV7-2 and TRBJ2-5; D not certain. Trimming cost V 3 bases and J 4 bases, with 9 bases left between them. This CDR3 is 13 amino acids long. The V gene's germline CDR1 is SGHTA and CDR2 FQGNSA. The CDR3 protein is CASSLSAPETQYF. As DNA, the CDR3 is TGTGCCAGCAGCTTGTCTGCCCCAGAGACCCAGTACTTC.

This clonotype was observed a handful of times. The CDR3 bases are TGTGCCAGCAGCCAAATGACAGGGCAGCATCAGCCCCAGCATTTT. This sequence encodes CASSQMTGQHQPQHF. The chain is built from TRBV3-1 and TRBJ1-5; 7 positions match TRBD1. The CDR3 sequence is 15 residues long. V was pared by 2 bases and J by 5 bases, with 6 bases of the junction left unmatched. Germline-derived CDR1 and CDR2 are LGHDT and YNNKEL (reference sequence).

This clonotype was counted between two and nine times. In DNA form, the CDR3 reads TGTGCCAGCAGTTACTCGAGGCCGCCGGGGTGGCAGTACTTC. Protein sequence: CASSYSRPPGWQYF. The chain couples TRBV6-5 to TRBJ2-1, with a tentative D call TRBD2 (5 bases). The assigned J gene may be wrong: the sequence end matches TRBJ2-7 better. The CDR3 spans 14 residues. Germline lookup yields CDR1 MNHEY and CDR2 SVGAGI.

About this clonotype: In this CDR3 the conserved last residue, phenylalanine or tryptophan, is missing, so a read error is likely. The chain recombines TRBV10-3 with TRBJ1-6; D possibly corresponds to TRBD1 (5 bases). Trimming shortened V by 3 bases and J by 7 bases, and 7 bases separated the two germline ends. This CDR3 spans 13 amino acids. Germline V gene sequence: CDR1 ENHRY, CDR2 SYGVKD. Written as DNA, the CDR3 is TGTGCCATCAGTGATTCAGGGAATTCACCCCTCCACCTT. Amino acid sequence: CAISDSGNSPLHL.

The V call is TRBV15, the J call TRBJ2-3; TRBD2 might be the D (6 bases). The CDR3 has 15 amino acids. Germline V gene lookup returns CDR1 LNHNV and CDR2 YYDKDF (reference sequence). Between the trimmed V and J ends, which lost 3 bases and 2 bases, there was a span of 12 bases. In DNA, the CDR3 is TGTGCCACCAGCAGGGGAGGCAGCCTCACAGATACGCAGTATTTT. Its protein is CATSRGGSLTDTQYF.

The J gene is TRBJ2-3, the V gene TRBV29-1; D gene unclear. The CDR3 contains 11 residues. V gave up 6 bases and J gave up 2 bases, with 6 bases separating them. The germline V gene has CDR1 SQVTM and CDR2 ANQGSEA. The CDR3 DNA reads as TGCAGCGTCAGTCCCACAGATACGCAGTATTTT. Translating gives CSVSPTDTQYF.

The chain employs TRBV5-6 and TRBJ1-2, with 10 bases lining up with TRBD1. The J segment lost 2 bases and the V segment lost 5 bases, leaving 6 bases of the junction unmatched. The CDR3 contains 15 residues. Germline V CDR1 and CDR2: SGHDT, YYEEEE. CDR3 sequence (DNA): TGTGCCAGCAGGTTCCCGGGACAGGGGAACTATGGCTACACCTTC. As protein: CASRFPGQGNYGYTF.

This chain joins TRBV12-3 or TRBV12-4 and TRBJ1-1; D gene uncertain. There are 12 residues in the CDR3. V dropped 3 bases and J dropped 3 bases, with 5 bases sitting between them. The CDR3: CASSFLDTEAFF. CDR3 DNA sequence: TGTGCCAGCAGTTTCTTGGACACTGAAGCTTTCTTT.

The chain couples TRBV28 to TRBJ2-3; TRBD2 might be the D (5 bases). Looked up from germline, CDR1 is MDHEN and CDR2 is SYDVKM. Trimming took 7 bases from V and 2 from J, leaving 13 bases between them. The CDR3 consists of 14 residues. CDR3: CASTFGGNTDTQYF. The CDR3 DNA sequence: TGTGCCAGCACCTTTGGAGGCAACACAGATACGCAGTATTTT.

This clonotype was seen more than once but under ten times. The rearrangement links TRBV12-3 or TRBV12-4 to TRBJ2-2, with 9 positions matching TRBD1. CDR3 size: 15 residues. V lost 7 bases and J lost 7; bases outside the gene matches: 10. The CDR3 sequence: CASTLGDRESGELFF. In DNA form, the CDR3 reads TGTGCCAGCACCCTAGGGGACAGGGAAAGCGGGGAGCTGTTTTTT.

This clonotype occurred a few times. The chain uses TRBV6-6 and TRBJ2-1; the D gene is possibly TRBD1 (5 bases). CDR3 size: 15 residues. From germline, CDR1 is MNHNY and CDR2 SVGAGI (reference sequence). V was trimmed by 3 bases and J by 5 bases, leaving 14 bases between them. CDR3 region: CASSYSAGKNNEQFF. CDR3 in DNA: TGTGCCAGCAGTTATTCGGCAGGGAAAAACAATGAGCAGTTCTTC.

The chain combines TRBV18 with TRBJ2-3; TRBD2 aligns across 11 bases. CDR1 and CDR2 (germline): KGHSH, LQKENI. Losses at the gene ends were 2 bases for V and 2 bases for J; bases not matched to a gene: 6. The CDR3 spans 17 residues. DNA for the CDR3: TGTGCCAGCTCACCAGGGCTAGCGGGGGGAATCACAGATACGCAGTATTTT. Protein: CASSPGLAGGITDTQYF. Full variable domain (missing parts from reference TRBV18 and TRBJ2-3): NAGVMQNPRHLVRRRGQEARLRCSPMKGHSHVYWYRQLPEEGLKFMVYLQKENIIDESGMPKERFSAEFPKEGPSILRIQQVVRGDSAAYFCASSPGLAGGITDTQYFGPGTRLTVL.

The chain couples TRBV20-1 to TRBJ2-1; no definite D call. V was clipped by 6 bases and J by 4 bases, with 16 bases between them. The CDR3 runs to 14 residues. Germline CDR1 is DFQATT and CDR2 is SNEGSKA (reference sequence). This chain's CDR3 is CSAHPRGRYNEQFF. In DNA form, the CDR3 reads TGCAGTGCCCACCCCAGAGGCCGATACAATGAGCAGTTCTTC.

The V gene is TRBV5-1, the J gene TRBJ2-5; unclear D gene. The CDR3 totals 14 residues. CDR1 and CDR2 from the germline V gene are SGHRS and YFSETQ. V lost 0 bases and J 5 bases, leaving 11 bases between the germline ends. The CDR3 region has the DNA TGCGCCAGCAGCTTGGAGGCCCAGCTGGAGACCCAGTACTTC. Translating it yields CASSLEAQLETQYF.

The V and J genes are TRBV12-3 or TRBV12-4 and TRBJ2-5, with TRBD1 matching 7 bases. The J call may not be correct, given that the DNA end is closer to TRBJ2-7. This CDR3 has 14 residues. DNA for the CDR3: TGTGCCAGCAATAACAGGGGCTACTCCTACGAGCAGTACTTC. Translated, it gives CASNNRGYSYEQYF.

This chain joins TRBV7-9 and TRBJ2-3; D unclear. The CDR3 length is 14 residues. CDR1 and CDR2 (germline): SEHNR, FQNEAQ (reference sequence). Trimming cost V 3 bases and J 4 bases, with 11 bases left between them. The CDR3 protein is CASSFATVSDTQYF. CDR3 DNA: TGTGCCAGCAGCTTTGCGACTGTTTCAGATACGCAGTATTTT. The full variable domain, rest sourced from reference TRBV7-9 and TRBJ2-3, is DTGVSQNPRHKITKRGQNVTFRCDPISEHNRLYWYRQTLGQGPEFLTYFQNEAQLEKSRLLSDRFSAERPKGSFSTLEIQRTEQGDSAMYLCASSFATVSDTQYFGPGTRLTVL.

There are a few counts of this clonotype. The rearrangement uses TRBV7-9 and TRBJ1-4; D unresolved. Germline V lookup: CDR1 SEHNR, CDR2 FQNEAQ (reference sequence). The CDR3 totals 13 residues. V shed 6 bases and J shed 6 bases, with 11 bases lying between them. The CDR3 region is CASRAVSYEKLFF. DNA for the CDR3: TGTGCCAGCAGGGCGGTGTCTTATGAAAAACTGTTTTTT.

The sample holds one count of this clonotype. Sequence at one end of the junction differs from germline and may be a read error. The chain couples TRBV9 to TRBJ2-3; no reliable D call. Germline-derived CDR1 and CDR2 are SGDLS and YYNGEE. The CDR3 contains 13 residues. The CDR3 here is CASIVAGGDTQYF. In DNA, the CDR3 is TGTGCCAGCATCGTAGCCGGCGGAGATACGCAGTATTTT. Full variable domain (missing parts from reference TRBV9 and TRBJ2-3): DSGVTQTPKHLITATGQRVTLRCSPRSGDLSVYWYQQSLDQGLQFLIQYYNGEERAKGNILERFSAQQFPDLHSELNLSSLELGDSALYFCASIVAGGDTQYFGPGTRLTVL.

This clonotype was recorded a few times. The chain uses TRBV12-3 or TRBV12-4 and TRBJ1-2; D not certain. Trimming took off 3 bases at V and 8 bases at J, with 16 bases between the two ends. CDR3 size: 14 residues. The CDR3 nucleotides read TGTGCCAGCAGTTTTGGTCGGGCCTCTTCGGGCTACACCTTC. Translating gives CASSFGRASSGYTF.

The chain joins TRBV5-4 to TRBJ2-1; 16 bases fit TRBD2. The CDR3 is made up of 19 amino acids. The V gene end was trimmed by 4 bases and the J gene end by 4 bases; junction bases not matched to a gene: 11. CDR1 and CDR2 (germline): SGHNT, YYREEE (reference sequence). The chain's CDR3 is CASSLGTSGRGRVYNEQFF. CDR3 in DNA: TGTGCCAGCAGCCTCGGGACTAGCGGGAGGGGGAGGGTTTACAATGAGCAGTTCTTC.

The J gene is TRBJ1-2, the V gene TRBV3-1; D call uncertain. The V gene's germline CDR1 is LGHDT and CDR2 YNNKEL (reference sequence). V was shortened by 1 base and J by 14 bases, with 14 bases between the two germline ends. The length of the CDR3 is 12 residues. This CDR3 is CASSQAITHWTF. The CDR3, as DNA: TGTGCCAGCAGCCAAGCGATAACCCATTGGACCTTC.

The chain recombines TRBV3-1 with TRBJ2-1, with D perhaps given as TRBD1 or TRBD2 (5 bases each). The CDR3 totals 16 residues. The germline gives CDR1 LGHDT, CDR2 YNNKEL (reference sequence). V lost 0 bases, J lost 5 bases, and 14 bases lay in between. The CDR3 coding sequence is TGTGCCAGCAGCCAAGATCTGGGACGGGTCAACAATGAGCAGTTCTTC. Translated: CASSQDLGRVNNEQFF.

The V call is TRBV24-1, the J call TRBJ1-1, with D unclear. Germline-derived CDR1 and CDR2 are KGHDR and SFDVKD. CDR3 length: 15 amino acids. V lost 2 bases and J 11 bases, leaving 20 bases between the germline ends. The CDR3 region is CATSDSGEPTQRAFF. Here the CDR3 DNA reads TGTGCCACCAGTGATTCGGGAGAACCTACCCAGCGGGCTTTCTTT.